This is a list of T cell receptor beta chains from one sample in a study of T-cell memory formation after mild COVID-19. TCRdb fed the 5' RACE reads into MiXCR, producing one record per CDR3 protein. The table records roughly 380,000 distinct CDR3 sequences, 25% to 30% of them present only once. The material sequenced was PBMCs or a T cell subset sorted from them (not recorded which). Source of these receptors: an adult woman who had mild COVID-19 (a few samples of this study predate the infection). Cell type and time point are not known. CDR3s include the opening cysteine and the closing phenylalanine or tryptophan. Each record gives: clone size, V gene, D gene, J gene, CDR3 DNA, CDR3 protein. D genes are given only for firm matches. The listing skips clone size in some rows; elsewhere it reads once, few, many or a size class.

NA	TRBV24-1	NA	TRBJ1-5	TGTGCCACCAGTGTGCAGGGCAATCAGCCCCAGCATTTT	CATSVQGNQPQHF
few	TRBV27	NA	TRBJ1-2	TGTGCCAGCAGTTTAAGGGAGGACAGCTATGGCTACACCTTC	CASSLREDSYGYTF
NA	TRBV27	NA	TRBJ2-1	TGTGCAAGCAGTTTAAGTCTAGACCTGAACAATGAGCAGTTCTTC	CASSLSLDLNNEQFF
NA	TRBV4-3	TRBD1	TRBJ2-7	TGCGCCAGCAGCCAAGATTCGGGACAGGGGTTCAGCGAGCAGTACTTC	CASSQDSGQGFSEQYF
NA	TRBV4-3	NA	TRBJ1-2	TGCGCCAGCAGCCAAGATCGAAACACAAACTATGGCTACACCTTC	CASSQDRNTNYGYTF
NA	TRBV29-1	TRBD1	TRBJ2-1	TGCAGCGTTGCCGGGACAGGGACCTACAATGAGCAGTTCTTC	CSVAGTGTYNEQFF
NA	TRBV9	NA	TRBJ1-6	TGTGCCAGCACCCTGGGTGGGGGGCGTAATTCACCCCTCCACTTT	CASTLGGGRNSPLHF
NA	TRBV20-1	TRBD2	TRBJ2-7	TGCAGTGCTAGTTCGCGGGAGGGCTCCGAGCAGTACTTC	CSASSREGSEQYF
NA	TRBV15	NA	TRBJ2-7	TGTGCCACCAGCACCCTCACCGGGAATCACTACGAGCAGTACTTC	CATSTLTGNHYEQYF
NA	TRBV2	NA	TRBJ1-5	TGTGCCAGCAGTGAGTTTGGGGGGGTTAGCAATCAGCCCCAGCATTTT	CASSEFGGVSNQPQHF
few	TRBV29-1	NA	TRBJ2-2	TGCAGCGTTGACTCACTAGCCCCCGGGGAGCTGTTTTTT	CSVDSLAPGELFF
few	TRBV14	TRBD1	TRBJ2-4	TGTGCCAGCAGCCACGGACAGGGCTTTCGTGTCAAAAACATTCAGTACTTC	CASSHGQGFRVKNIQYF
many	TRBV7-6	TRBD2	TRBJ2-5	TGTGCCAGCAGCGCCAGGAGTACTAGCGGGGGTGAAGGGCAGTACTTC	CASSARSTSGGEGQYF
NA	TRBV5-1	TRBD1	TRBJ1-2	TGCGCCAGCAGCTCCACAGGGGGGGACTATGGCTACACCTTC	CASSSTGGDYGYTF
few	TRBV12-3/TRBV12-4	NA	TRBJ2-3	TGTGCCAGCAGTTTCCAGGGGGGAGGCGTTACAGATACGCAGTATTTT	CASSFQGGGVTDTQYF
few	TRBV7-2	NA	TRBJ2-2	TGTGCCAGCAGCCCGTCCCGGGACGTACGAGTCACCGGGGAGCTGTTTTTT	CASSPSRDVRVTGELFF
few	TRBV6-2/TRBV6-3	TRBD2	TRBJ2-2	TGTGCCAGCAGTCTACCCGGCGCGGGAGGTTATATCGGGGAGCTGTTTTTT	CASSLPGAGGYIGELFF
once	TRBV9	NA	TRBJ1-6	TGTGCCAGCAGCGTAGTGGCAGGGGAACCACCCCTCCACTTT	CASSVVAGEPPLHF
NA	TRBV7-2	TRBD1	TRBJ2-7	TGTGCCAGCAGCTTAGGCGTCAACCGGGACAGGCTAGCCTACGAGCAGTACTTC	CASSLGVNRDRLAYEQYF
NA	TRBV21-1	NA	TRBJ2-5	TGTGCCAGCAGCAAAGATGCAGCGGGCACCCAAGAGACCCAGTACTTC	CASSKDAAGTQETQYF
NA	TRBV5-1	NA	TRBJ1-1	TGCGCCAGCAGCCTGACAGCCCCGAACACTGAAGCTTTCTTT	CASSLTAPNTEAFF
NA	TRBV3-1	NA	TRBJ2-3	TGTGCCAGCAGCCCGACTAGGCGGGCAGATACGCAGTATTTT	CASSPTRRADTQYF
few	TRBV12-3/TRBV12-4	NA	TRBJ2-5	TGTGCCAGCAGTTTAAGGAAGCCCCTGGAGACCCAGTACTTC	CASSLRKPLETQYF
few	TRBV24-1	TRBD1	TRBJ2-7	TGTGCCACCAGTGATTTGTGGACAGGCGAGCAGTACTTC	CATSDLWTGEQYF
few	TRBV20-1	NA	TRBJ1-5	TGCAGTGCTAGGGGAGGGAGACAGCCCCAGCATTTT	CSARGGRQPQHF
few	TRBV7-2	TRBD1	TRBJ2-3	TGTGCCAGCAGCGACCGGGACAGGGGGCTAACAGATACGCAGTATTTT	CASSDRDRGLTDTQYF
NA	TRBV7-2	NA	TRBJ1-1	TGTGCCAGCAGATTAACCCAGCAGAACACTGAAGCTTTCTTT	CASRLTQQNTEAFF
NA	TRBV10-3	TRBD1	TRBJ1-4	TGTGCCACCAGCGGGACAGGGAAGGAAAAACTGTTTTTT	CATSGTGKEKLFF
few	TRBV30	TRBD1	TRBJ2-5	TGTGCCTGGAGCCCCGCACAGGGGCGTTGGGAGACCCAGTACTTC	CAWSPAQGRWETQYF
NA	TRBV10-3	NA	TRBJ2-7	TGTGCCATCAGTTTGGTCGGGACGGTCGACGAGCAGTACTTC	CAISLVGTVDEQYF
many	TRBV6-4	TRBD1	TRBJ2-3	TGTGCCAGCAGTGACTCGACAGGGCCAGATACGCAGTATTTT	CASSDSTGPDTQYF
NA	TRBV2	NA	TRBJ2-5	TGTGCCAGCAGTGAGGCGGCTGGAGGGATGGAGACCCAGTACTTC	CASSEAAGGMETQYF
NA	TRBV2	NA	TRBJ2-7	TGTGCCAGCAGTCGACTAGTTGGAGGTCTCGAGCAGTACTTC	CASSRLVGGLEQYF
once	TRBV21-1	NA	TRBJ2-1	TGTGCCAGCAGCAAAGCAAACCCTAGCGGGTGTAGGTCCTACAATGAGCAGTTCTTC	CASSKANPSGCRSYNEQFF
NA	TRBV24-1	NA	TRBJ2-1	TGTGCCACCAGTGATTTGCAGGGGCAGGGCAATGAGCAGTTCTTC	CATSDLQGQGNEQFF
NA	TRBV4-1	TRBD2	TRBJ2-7	TGCGCCAGCAGCCCCATCCGGCTAGCGGGAGGTGGCTCCTACGAGCAGTACTTC	CASSPIRLAGGGSYEQYF